This T cell receptor beta chain was sequenced during a study of human T cells and chemical hapten exposure. Study-wide background: Sensitization used 2% DPC on 2 cm by 2 cm upper inner arm skin. DPC (0.01%) was patch tested on the upper back and read at 6 days. Notes on the study in general: Expanded TCRs produced significantly more large CDR3 similarity clusters than controls did. No shift was seen in TCRs above 1 in 1000 frequency with DPC sensitization.

TCRdb re-called the RACE reads through MiXCR, storing one row per CDR3 protein. The sample includes 38,000 or so distinct CDR3 sequences, 9% to 9.5% of them seen just once. The CDR3 has 16 amino acids. Germline-derived CDR1 and CDR2 are SEHNR and FQNEAQ (reference sequence). V lost 7 bases and J 0 bases, leaving 16 bases between the germline ends. In its sample, this clonotype ranks as medium-sized. Its antigen is not identified. Time point given: patch test 3, about 24 weeks after DPC sensitization. The treatment denotes: therapeutic diphenylcyclopropenone sensitization with weekly scalp DPC. Extraction yielded total RNA from whole blood (unfractionated).

The rearrangement uses TRBV7-9 and TRBJ2-1; weak D call: TRBD2 (6 bases). The sequencing here drew on whole blood, taken in connection with sensitization to the hapten diphenylcyclopropenone (DPC). The source is a man aged 50-59 years with alopecia areata. Some clones in this sample may be carry-over from other donors' samples. The CDR3 loop reads CASTISGDSSYNEQFF. The CDR3 nucleotides read TGTGCCAGCACCATTTCGGGGGATAGCTCCTACAATGAGCAGTTCTTC.